The 24 T cell receptor beta chains below were found in one sample sequenced in a study of T cell repertoires in ileal Crohn's disease. TCRdb keeps only in-frame clones here, not all; method: immunoSEQ multiplex PCR. The data show 5,000 to 6,500 clones, with over 75% seen just once and 9.7% held by the top ten. The sequencing input was ileal tissue. These receptors were taken from an adult with Crohn's disease.

The J gene is TRBJ2-1, the V gene TRBV15, with 9 bases identical to TRBD2. Germline V gives CDR1 LNHNV, CDR2 YYDKDF (reference sequence). This CDR3 spans 16 amino acids. V lost 0 bases and J lost 8; bases outside the gene matches: 8. CDR3 in amino acids: CATSRDLTSGSDEQFF. CDR3 nucleotides: TGTGCCACCAGCAGAGATCTTACTAGCGGGTCCGATGAGCAGTTCTTC. Filled out from reference TRBV15 and TRBJ2-1, the complete variable domain reads DAMVIQNPRYQVTQFGKPVTLSCSQTLNHNVMYWYQQKSSQAPKLLFHYYDKDFNNEADTPDNFQSRRPNTSFCFLDIRSPGLGDTAMYLCATSRDLTSGSDEQFFGPGTRLTVL.

This clone was counted a few times. The rearrangement uses TRBV5-4 and TRBJ1-6, with 7 nucleotides matching TRBD1. The CDR3 runs 16 residues. Germline V gene sequence: CDR1 SGHNT, CDR2 YYREEE (reference sequence). With 4 bases clipped from V and 8 bases from J, the junction kept 12 bases outside the gene matches. The CDR3 nucleotides read TGTGCCAGCAGCCCAGACCCCAGGGGGAGCGATTCACCCCTCCACTTT. It encodes CASSPDPRGSDSPLHF.

This clone was recorded only once. This chain joins TRBV7-9 and TRBJ1-5; TRBD1 matches 9 bases. In germline, CDR1 is SEHNR, CDR2 FQNEAQ (reference sequence). The CDR3 has 14 residues. V lost 5 bases and J lost 7; bases outside the gene matches: 6. The CDR3 here is CASSAGTGKQPQHF. CDR3 nucleotide sequence: TGTGCCAGCAGCGCCGGGACAGGGAAGCAGCCCCAGCATTTT.

This sequence joins TRBV9 and TRBJ2-3; D not certain. The germline V gene has CDR1 SGDLS and CDR2 YYNGEE. This CDR3 is 15 amino acids long. The V end was cut by 5 bases, the J end by 0 bases, with 13 bases between. The CDR3 nucleotides read TGTGCCAGCAGGCGAAGCCCCTCTAGCACAGATACGCAGTATTTT. Translating it yields CASRRSPSSTDTQYF.

The chain has TRBV10-3 and TRBJ1-5; 7 bases fit TRBD1. This CDR3 has 16 residues. Germline CDR1 ENHRY, CDR2 SYGVKD. Losses at the gene ends were 3 bases for V and 0 bases for J; bases not matched to a gene: 5. CDR3 sequence (DNA): TGTGCCATCAGTGAAGGGACAGTGCATAGCAATCAGCCCCAGCATTTT. It specifies CAISEGTVHSNQPQHF.

This chain joins TRBV6-1 and TRBJ1-5; a weak D match, TRBD1 (5 bases). The V end lost 6 bases, the J end lost 7 bases, and 16 bases lay between the germline ends. Germline V CDR1 and CDR2: MNHNS, SASEGT. The CDR3 spans 14 residues. CDR3 in DNA: TGTGCCAGCAGGTGGGGAGGGGAAGAACAGCCCCAGCATTTT. Amino acid sequence: CASRWGGEEQPQHF.

V gene TRBV18 combines with J gene TRBJ2-3, with 8 bases identical to TRBD2. There are 17 residues in the CDR3. V lost 0 bases to trimming and J lost 0 bases; unmatched junction nucleotides: 5. Germline values: CDR1 KGHSH, CDR2 LQKENI. The CDR3 spells CASSPPSAGVSTDTQYF. The CDR3 DNA reads as TGTGCCAGCTCACCACCGTCAGCGGGGGTTAGCACAGATACGCAGTATTTT.

The sample holds a few counts of this clone. V is TRBV10-2 and J is TRBJ2-1, with TRBD2 as a possible D gene (5 bases). The V gene's germline CDR1 is WSHSY and CDR2 SAAADI. V was shortened by 6 bases and J by 5 bases, with 8 bases between the two germline ends. This CDR3 has 12 residues. Here the CDR3 reads CASRTTNNEQFF. The DNA for the CDR3 is TGCGCCAGCAGGACTACGAACAATGAGCAGTTCTTC.

The genes are TRBV4-2 and TRBJ1-1; D not resolved. The CDR3 is made up of 14 amino acids. With 0 bases removed from V and 0 bases from J, the gap between germline ends came to 5 bases. The germline V gene encodes CDR1 LGHNA and CDR2 YNFKEQ. The CDR3 nucleotides are TGTGCCAGCAGCCAAGAACATATGAACACTGAAGCTTTCTTT. Protein: CASSQEHMNTEAFF.

The chain has TRBV6-1 and TRBJ2-2; TRBD1 matches 9 bases. The CDR3 is made up of 14 amino acids. In germline, CDR1 is MNHNS, CDR2 SASEGT. V lost 7 bases and J lost 7; bases outside the gene matches: 7. CDR3 coding DNA: TGTGCCAGCACGCGGGACAGGGAGATCGGGGAGCTGTTTTTT. Amino acids: CASTRDREIGELFF.

This sequence joins TRBV28 and TRBJ1-1, with D unclear. Per germline, CDR1 MDHEN and CDR2 SYDVKM. Trimming left V 5 bases short and J 2 bases short, with 3 bases between. The CDR3 totals 11 residues. The CDR3 coding sequence is TGTGCCAGCAGTCATAACACTGAAGCTTTCTTT. Amino acids: CASSHNTEAFF.

The J gene is TRBJ1-4, the V gene TRBV4-2; 7 nucleotides match TRBD1. Germline V CDR1 and CDR2: LGHNA, YNFKEQ. CDR3 length: 15 residues. With V trimmed by 4 bases and J by 8 bases, 10 bases remained unmatched. The CDR3 region has the DNA TGTGCCAGCAGCCCAAATGACAGGGTCGAGGAAAAACTGTTTTTT. Protein sequence: CASSPNDRVEEKLFF.

The V call is TRBV2, the J call TRBJ1-6, with a possible D match to TRBD1 (5 bases). V was pared by 4 bases and J by 10 bases, with 17 bases between. The CDR3 contains 15 residues. CDR1 and CDR2 from the germline V gene are SNHLY and FYNNEI. CDR3 loop: CASSAGSPWTSPLHF. The CDR3, as DNA: TGTGCCAGCAGTGCCGGCAGCCCGTGGACATCACCCCTCCACTTT.

The count of this clone is one. V and J are TRBV7-8 and TRBJ1-6; 7 bases map to TRBD1. V gave up 5 bases and J gave up 6 bases; unmatched junction bases: 13. CDR3 length: 17 amino acids. CDR1 and CDR2 (germline): SGHVS, FQNEAQ. The CDR3 DNA is TGTGCCAGCAGCCGGTTAACAGGGGAAACTAGTAATTCACCCCTCCACTTT. Translated: CASSRLTGETSNSPLHF.

The chain couples TRBV27 to TRBJ1-3; a possible D gene is TRBD1 (6 bases). V lost 5 bases to trimming and J lost 0 bases, with 8 bases between them. Looked up from germline, CDR1 is MNHEY and CDR2 is SMNVEV (reference sequence). This CDR3 spans 14 amino acids. CDR3 in amino acids: CASSGQNSGNTIYF. In DNA form, the CDR3 reads TGTGCCAGCAGTGGACAGAACTCTGGAAACACCATATATTTT.

The J gene is TRBJ2-3, the V gene TRBV18; D might be TRBD2 (6 bases). Looked up from germline, CDR1 is KGHSH and CDR2 is LQKENI. The CDR3 totals 15 residues. The V gene lost 5 bases and the J gene lost 2 bases, with 14 bases spanning the gap. The CDR3 nucleotides read TGTGCCAGCTCAACTCAGCGCGGGAACACAGATACGCAGTATTTT. This translates into CASSTQRGNTDTQYF.

V is TRBV6-1 and J is TRBJ1-1; perhaps TRBD1 as D (6 bases). Trimming stripped 2 bases from V and 0 bases from J, with 10 bases between. In germline, CDR1 is MNHNS, CDR2 SASEGT. There are 15 residues in the CDR3. CDR3 DNA sequence: TGTGCCAGCAGTGAACAGGGGCGGGTGAACACTGAAGCTTTCTTT. It specifies CASSEQGRVNTEAFF.

In its sample, this clone was seen a few times. The rearrangement uses TRBV7-8 and TRBJ2-2; D is possibly TRBD1 (6 bases). The CDR3 runs to 16 residues. V lost 3 bases and J lost 3, with 14 bases in between. Looked up from germline, CDR1 is SGHVS and CDR2 is FQNEAQ. The CDR3: CASSFSGASDTGELFF. The CDR3 nucleotides are TGTGCCAGCAGCTTCTCAGGGGCTTCGGACACCGGGGAGCTGTTTTTT.

Details on this clone: The junction differs from germline at one of its ends, possibly a read error. V gene TRBV18 combines with J gene TRBJ2-7; 7 positions match TRBD1. Germline CDR1 and CDR2: KGHSH and LQKENI. The CDR3 runs 15 residues. As DNA, the CDR3 is TGTGCCAGCTCATCACCGGGACAGTCAACCTACGAGCAGTACTTC. It specifies CASSSPGQSTYEQYF.

A remark on this clone: Other DNA variants within this sample encode the same CDR3. The J gene is TRBJ2-1, the V gene TRBV7-6; no firm D call. This CDR3 region has 13 residues. Germline V gene sequence: CDR1 SGHVS, CDR2 FNYEAQ. V gave up 1 base and J gave up 8 bases, with 9 bases separating them. The CDR3 bases are TGTGCCAGCAGCTTAGGACGGAGTTATGAGCAGTTCTTC. Encoded protein: CASSLGRSYEQFF.

J is TRBJ2-1 and V is TRBV2; D uncertain. The CDR3 is 14 amino acids. V was trimmed by 6 bases and J by 0 bases, leaving 9 bases between them. Germline CDR1 is SNHLY and CDR2 is FYNNEI. The DNA for the CDR3 is TGTGCCAGCAGCGCCTCAGGCTCCTACAATGAGCAGTTCTTC. Translated: CASSASGSYNEQFF.

The chain combines TRBV6-5 with TRBJ1-4; TRBD1 matches at 10 bases. The CDR3 length is 15 residues. With V trimmed by 5 bases and J by 3 bases, 3 bases remained unmatched. CDR1 and CDR2 (germline): MNHEY, SVGAGI. DNA for the CDR3: TGTGCCAGCAGTCGCGGACAGGGGGCTAATGAAAAACTGTTTTTT. Protein: CASSRGQGANEKLFF.

The J gene is TRBJ2-3, the V gene TRBV5-6; D remains ambiguous. The germline gives CDR1 SGHDT, CDR2 YYEEEE. This CDR3 contains 11 residues. The V and J ends lost 6 bases and 6 bases respectively, with 8 bases between them. The CDR3 is CASNSEDTQYF. The CDR3 DNA reads TGTGCCAGCAACTCCGAGGATACGCAGTATTTT.

This rearrangement joins TRBV9 to TRBJ2-3; 9 bases agree with TRBD2. CDR1 SGDLS and CDR2 YYNGEE come from the germline V gene. The CDR3 consists of 16 residues. With 4 bases clipped from V and 1 base from J, the junction kept 7 bases outside the gene matches. The CDR3 DNA follows: TGTGCCAGCAGCTCCTCCGAGCGGGGGGGCACAGATACGCAGTATTTT. Translating gives CASSSSERGGTDTQYF.